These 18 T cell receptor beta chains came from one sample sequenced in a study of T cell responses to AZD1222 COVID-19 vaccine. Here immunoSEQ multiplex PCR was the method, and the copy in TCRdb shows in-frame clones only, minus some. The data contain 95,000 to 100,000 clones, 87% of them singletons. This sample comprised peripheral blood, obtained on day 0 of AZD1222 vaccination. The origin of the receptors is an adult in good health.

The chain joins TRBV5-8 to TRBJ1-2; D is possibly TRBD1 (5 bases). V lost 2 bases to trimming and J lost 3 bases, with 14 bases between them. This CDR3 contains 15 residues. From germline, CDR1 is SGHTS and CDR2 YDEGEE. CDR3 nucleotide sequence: TGTGCCAGCAGCTTCTGGCCCAGGGTTGACTATGGCTACACCTTC. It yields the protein CASSFWPRVDYGYTF.

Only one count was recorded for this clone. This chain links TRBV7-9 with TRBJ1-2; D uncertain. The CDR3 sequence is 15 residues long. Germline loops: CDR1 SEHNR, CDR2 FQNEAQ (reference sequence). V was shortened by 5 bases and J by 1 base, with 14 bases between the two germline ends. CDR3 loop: CASSPGSPNNYGYTF. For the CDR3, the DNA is TGTGCCAGCAGCCCGGGAAGCCCTAATAACTATGGCTACACCTTC.

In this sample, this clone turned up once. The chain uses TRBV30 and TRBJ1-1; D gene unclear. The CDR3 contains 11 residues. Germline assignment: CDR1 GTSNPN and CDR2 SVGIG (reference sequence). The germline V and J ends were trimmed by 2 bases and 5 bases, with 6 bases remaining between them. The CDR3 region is CAWSFPTEAFF. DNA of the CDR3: TGTGCCTGGAGTTTCCCTACTGAAGCTTTCTTT. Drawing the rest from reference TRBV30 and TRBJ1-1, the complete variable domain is SQTIHQWPATLVQPVGSPLSLECTVEGTSNPNLYWYRQAAGRGLQLLFYSVGIGQISSEVPQNLSASRPQDRQFILSSKKLLLSDSGFYLCAWSFPTEAFFGQGTRLTVV.

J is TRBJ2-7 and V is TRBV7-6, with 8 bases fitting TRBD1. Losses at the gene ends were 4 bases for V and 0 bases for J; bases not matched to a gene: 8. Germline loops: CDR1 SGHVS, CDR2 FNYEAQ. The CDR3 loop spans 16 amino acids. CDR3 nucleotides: TGTGCCAGCAGCTCGAACCGGGACAGGAGCTCCTACGAGCAGTACTTC. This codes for CASSSNRDRSSYEQYF.

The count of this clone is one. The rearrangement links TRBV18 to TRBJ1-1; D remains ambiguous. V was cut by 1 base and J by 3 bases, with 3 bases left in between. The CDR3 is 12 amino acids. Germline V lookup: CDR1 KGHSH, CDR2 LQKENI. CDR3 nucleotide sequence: TGTGCCAGCTCACCACAGGACACTGAAGCTTTCTTT. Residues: CASSPQDTEAFF.

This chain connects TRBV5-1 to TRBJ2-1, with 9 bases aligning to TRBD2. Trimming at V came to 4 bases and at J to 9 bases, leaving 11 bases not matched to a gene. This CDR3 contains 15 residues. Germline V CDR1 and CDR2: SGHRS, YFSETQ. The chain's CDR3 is CASSPRLAETTEQFF. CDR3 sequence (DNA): TGCGCCAGCAGCCCACGACTAGCGGAAACGACTGAGCAGTTCTTC.

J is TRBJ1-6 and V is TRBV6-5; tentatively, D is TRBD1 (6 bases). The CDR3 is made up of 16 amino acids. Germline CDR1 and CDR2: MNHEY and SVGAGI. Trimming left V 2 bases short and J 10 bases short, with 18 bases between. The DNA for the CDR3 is TGTGCCAGCAGTTACAGCCGGTCCCAGGGGAAGTCACCCCTCCACTTT. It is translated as CASSYSRSQGKSPLHF.

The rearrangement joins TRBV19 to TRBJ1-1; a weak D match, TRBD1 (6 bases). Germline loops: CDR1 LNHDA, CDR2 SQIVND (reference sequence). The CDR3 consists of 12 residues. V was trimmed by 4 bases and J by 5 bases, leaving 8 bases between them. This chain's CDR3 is CASSTQGTEAFF. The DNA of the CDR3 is TGTGCCAGTAGTACACAGGGTACTGAAGCTTTCTTT.

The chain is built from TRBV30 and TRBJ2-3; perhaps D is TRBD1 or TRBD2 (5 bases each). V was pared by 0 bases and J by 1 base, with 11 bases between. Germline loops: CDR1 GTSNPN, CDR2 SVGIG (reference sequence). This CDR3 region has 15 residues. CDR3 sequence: CAWSVPGQRTDTQYF. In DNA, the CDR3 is TGTGCCTGGAGTGTACCGGGGCAGCGCACAGATACGCAGTATTTT.

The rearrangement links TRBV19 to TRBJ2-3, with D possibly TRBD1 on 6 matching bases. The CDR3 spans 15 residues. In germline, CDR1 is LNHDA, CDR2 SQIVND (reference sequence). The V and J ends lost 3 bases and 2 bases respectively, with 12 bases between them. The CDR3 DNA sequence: TGTGCCAGTAGTATCAGGGGCGTCGACACAGATACGCAGTATTTT. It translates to CASSIRGVDTDTQYF.

The CDR3 loop reads CASSEALTGRTYSNQPQHF. In DNA form, the CDR3 reads TGTGCCAGCAGTGAAGCTCTGACAGGACGAACCTATAGCAATCAGCCCCAGCATTTT. The chain links TRBV6-1 to TRBJ1-5; D may be TRBD1 (6 bases). Germline V CDR1 and CDR2: MNHNS, SASEGT. The CDR3 contains 19 residues. The V and J ends lost 0 bases and 0 bases respectively, with 18 bases between them.

The CDR3 reads CASSGSGQGTEKLFF. The CDR3 coding sequence is TGTGCCAGCAGTGGCTCGGGACAGGGGACTGAAAAACTGTTTTTT. The rearrangement links TRBV2 to TRBJ1-4, with TRBD1 matching 10 bases. This CDR3 contains 15 residues. Germline CDR1 reads SNHLY; CDR2 reads FYNNEI. J gave up 7 bases and V 4 bases, and 6 bases lay outside the gene matches.

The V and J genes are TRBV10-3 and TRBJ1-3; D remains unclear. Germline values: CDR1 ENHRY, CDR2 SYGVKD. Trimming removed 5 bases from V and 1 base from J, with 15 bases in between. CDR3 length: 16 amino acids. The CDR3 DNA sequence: TGTGCCATCAGTAAAAATAGACCGGGGTCTGGAAACACCATATATTTT. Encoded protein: CAISKNRPGSGNTIYF.

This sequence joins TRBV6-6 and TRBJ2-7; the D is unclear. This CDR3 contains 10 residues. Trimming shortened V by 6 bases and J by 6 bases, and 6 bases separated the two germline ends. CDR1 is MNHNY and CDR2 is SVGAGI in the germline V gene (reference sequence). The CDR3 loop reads CASRNFEQYF. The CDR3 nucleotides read TGTGCCAGCAGAAATTTCGAGCAGTACTTC.

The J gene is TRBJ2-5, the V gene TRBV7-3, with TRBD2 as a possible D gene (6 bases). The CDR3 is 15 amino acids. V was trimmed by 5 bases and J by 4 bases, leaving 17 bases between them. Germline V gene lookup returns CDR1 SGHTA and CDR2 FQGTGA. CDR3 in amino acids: CASSLGARGGETQYF. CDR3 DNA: TGTGCCAGCAGCCTAGGCGCCCGGGGAGGAGAGACCCAGTACTTC.

The CDR3 region has the DNA TGTGCCAGCAGCTTTGAACAGGGCTCCTACAATGAGCAGTTCTTC. Protein sequence: CASSFEQGSYNEQFF. The chain uses TRBV11-3 and TRBJ2-1; possible D gene TRBD1, 6 bases. Trimming left V 3 bases short and J 0 bases short, with 9 bases between. Germline V lookup: CDR1 SGHNT, CDR2 YENEEA. CDR3 size: 15 residues.

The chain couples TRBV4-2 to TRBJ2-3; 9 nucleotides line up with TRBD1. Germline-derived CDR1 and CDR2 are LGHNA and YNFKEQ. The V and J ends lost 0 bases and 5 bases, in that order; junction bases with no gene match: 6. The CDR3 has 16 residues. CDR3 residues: CASSQESDRGRDTQYF. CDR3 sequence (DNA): TGTGCCAGCAGCCAAGAATCGGACAGGGGAAGAGATACGCAGTATTTT.

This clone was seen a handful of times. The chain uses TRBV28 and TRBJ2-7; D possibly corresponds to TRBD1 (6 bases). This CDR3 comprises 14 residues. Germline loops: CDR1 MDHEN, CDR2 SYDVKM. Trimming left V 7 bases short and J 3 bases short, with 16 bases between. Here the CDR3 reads CASKPGERYYEQYF. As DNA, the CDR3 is TGTGCCAGCAAACCAGGGGAAAGGTACTACGAGCAGTACTTC.